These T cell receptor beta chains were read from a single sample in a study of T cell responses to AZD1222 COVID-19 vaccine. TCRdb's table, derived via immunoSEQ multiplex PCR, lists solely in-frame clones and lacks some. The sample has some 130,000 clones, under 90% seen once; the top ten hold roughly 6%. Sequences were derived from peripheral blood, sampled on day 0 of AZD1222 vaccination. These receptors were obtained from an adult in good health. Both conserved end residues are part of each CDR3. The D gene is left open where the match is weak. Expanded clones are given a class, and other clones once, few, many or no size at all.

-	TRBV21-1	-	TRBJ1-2	CASSKVPVGDRVYGYTF	TGTGCCAGCAGCAAAGTCCCGGTCGGGGACAGGGTCTATGGCTACACCTTC
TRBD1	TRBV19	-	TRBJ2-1	CASSMAQGALNEQFF	TGTGCCAGTAGTATGGCGCAGGGGGCCCTCAATGAGCAGTTCTTC
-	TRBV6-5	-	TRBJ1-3	CASSYEGAAGNTIYF	TGTGCCAGCAGTTACGAAGGGGCAGCTGGAAACACCATATATTTT
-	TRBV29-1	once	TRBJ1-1	CSVLITEAFF	TGCAGCGTTTTAATTACTGAAGCTTTCTTT
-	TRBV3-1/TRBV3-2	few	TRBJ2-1	CASSQFISSARFF	TGTGCCAGCAGCCAATTTATCTCGAGCGCCCGGTTCTTC
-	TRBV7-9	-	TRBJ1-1	CASSHPGTPNTEAFF	TGTGCCAGCAGCCACCCCGGGACACCGAACACTGAAGCTTTCTTT
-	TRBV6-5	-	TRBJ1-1	CASSTSTGTEAFF	TGTGCCAGCAGTACCTCGACAGGCACTGAAGCTTTCTTT
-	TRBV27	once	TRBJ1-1	CASTSSWENTEAFF	TGTGCCAGCACTTCCTCCTGGGAAAACACTGAAGCTTTCTTT
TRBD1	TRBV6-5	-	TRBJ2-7	CASSYLTGGLSYEQYF	TGTGCCAGCAGTTACTTGACAGGGGGTTTATCCTACGAGCAGTACTTC
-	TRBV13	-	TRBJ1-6	CASSLRQGNSPLHF	TGTGCCAGCAGCTTACGGCAGGGCAATTCACCCCTCCACTTT
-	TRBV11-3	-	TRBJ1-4	CASSLGQLGKLFF	TGTGCCAGCAGCTTAGGCCAGCTCGGAAAACTGTTTTTT
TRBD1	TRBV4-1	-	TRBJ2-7	CASSQNVRGQGSHEQYF	TGCGCCAGCAGCCAAAACGTAAGGGGACAGGGGAGTCACGAGCAGTACTTC
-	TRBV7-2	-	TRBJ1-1	CASSHLRWDTEAFF	TGTGCCAGCAGCCATTTGCGGTGGGACACTGAAGCTTTCTTT
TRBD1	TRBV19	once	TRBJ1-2	CASTDTGGGYGYTF	TGTGCCAGTACGGATACAGGGGGCGGCTATGGCTACACCTTC
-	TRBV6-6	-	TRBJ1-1	CASYVNTEAFF	TGTGCCAGCTATGTCAACACTGAAGCTTTCTTT
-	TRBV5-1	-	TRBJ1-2	CASSLSTINYGYTF	TGCGCCAGCAGCTTGAGCACAATTAACTATGGCTACACCTTC
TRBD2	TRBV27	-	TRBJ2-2	CASSLGLAPNTGELFF	TGTGCCAGCAGTTTGGGACTAGCGCCGAACACCGGGGAGCTGTTTTTT
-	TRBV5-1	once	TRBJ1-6	CASSLSGGNSPLHF	TGCGCCAGCAGCTTGTCCGGGGGGAATTCACCCCTCCACTTT
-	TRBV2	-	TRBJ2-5	CASSGGMDKETQYF	TGTGCCAGCAGTGGGGGTATGGACAAAGAGACCCAGTACTTC
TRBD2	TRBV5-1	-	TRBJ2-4	CASSLVPAGENIQYF	TGCGCCAGCAGCTTGGTTCCAGCGGGAGAAAACATTCAGTACTTC
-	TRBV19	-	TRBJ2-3	CASTRQNTDTQYF	TGTGCCAGTACTCGACAGAACACAGATACGCAGTATTTT
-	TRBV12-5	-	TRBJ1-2	CASGFGNYGYTF	TGTGCTAGTGGTTTTGGTAACTATGGCTACACCTTC
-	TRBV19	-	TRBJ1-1	CASSIRTGNTEAFF	TGTGCCAGTAGTATTAGGACTGGGAACACTGAAGCTTTCTTT
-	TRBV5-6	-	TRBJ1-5	CASSLGPLTPNQPQHF	TGTGCCAGCAGCCTAGGCCCACTGACCCCCAATCAGCCCCAGCATTTT
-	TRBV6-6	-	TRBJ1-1	CASSYPQGNTEAFF	TGTGCCAGCAGTTACCCGCAGGGGAACACTGAAGCTTTCTTT
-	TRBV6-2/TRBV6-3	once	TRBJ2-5	CASSNLARGARGETQYF	TGTGCCAGCAGTAATTTAGCTCGGGGGGCGCGTGGAGAGACCCAGTACTTC
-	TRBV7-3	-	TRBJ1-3	CASSSDYGNTIYF	TGTGCCAGCAGCTCCGACTATGGAAACACCATATATTTT
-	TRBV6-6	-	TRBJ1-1	CASRRRGLGGFVNTEAFF	TGTGCCAGCCGTCGCCGGGGTCTGGGAGGTTTCGTGAACACTGAAGCTTTCTTT
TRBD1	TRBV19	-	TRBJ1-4	CASSIWAGQGTKKLFF	TGTGCCAGTAGTATATGGGCGGGACAGGGGACAAAAAAACTGTTTTTT
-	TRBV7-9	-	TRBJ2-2	CASSLVAVNTGELFF	TGTGCCAGCAGCTTAGTCGCAGTGAACACCGGGGAGCTGTTTTTT
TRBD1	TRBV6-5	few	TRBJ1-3	CASTRDRGNGNTIYF	TGTGCCAGCACAAGGGACAGGGGGAATGGAAACACCATATATTTT
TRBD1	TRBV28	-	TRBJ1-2	CASSETPRQGHYGYTF	TGTGCCAGCAGCGAAACTCCTAGACAGGGACACTATGGCTACACCTTC
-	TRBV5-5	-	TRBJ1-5	CASSLIGGNQPQHF	TGTGCCAGCAGCTTGATAGGGGGCAATCAGCCCCAGCATTTT
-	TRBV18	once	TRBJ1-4	CASSPRGGGFATNEKLFF	TGTGCCAGCTCACCAAGAGGAGGGGGATTTGCAACTAATGAAAAACTGTTTTTT
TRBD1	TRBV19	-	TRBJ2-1	CASRGRQGDNEQFF	TGTGCCAGTAGAGGGCGACAGGGAGACAATGAGCAGTTCTTC
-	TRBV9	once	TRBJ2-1	CASSPDSSSYNEQFF	TGTGCCAGCAGCCCGGACAGTAGCTCCTACAATGAGCAGTTCTTC
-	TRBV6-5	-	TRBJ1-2	CASSTGRIYGYTF	TGTGCCAGCAGTACGGGGCGGATCTATGGCTACACCTTC
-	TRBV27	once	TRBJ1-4	CASTDSNNEKLFF	TGTGCCAGCACCGACAGTAACAATGAAAAACTGTTTTTT
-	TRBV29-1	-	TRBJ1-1	CSVDKGVRTEAFF	TGCAGCGTAGATAAAGGGGTGAGGACTGAAGCTTTCTTT
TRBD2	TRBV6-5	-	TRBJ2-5	CASNLGREWETQYF	TGTGCCAGCAACTTGGGGAGGGAGTGGGAGACCCAGTACTTC
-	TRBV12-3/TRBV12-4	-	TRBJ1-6	CASRREHNSPLHF	TGTGCCAGCCGGAGGGAACATAATTCACCCCTCCACTTT
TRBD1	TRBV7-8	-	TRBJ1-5	CASSLVGTGEQPQHF	TGTGCCAGCAGCTTAGTGGGGACAGGAGAACAGCCCCAGCATTTT
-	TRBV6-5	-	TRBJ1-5	CASRDGTSSNQPQHF	TGTGCCAGCAGAGACGGGACATCTAGCAATCAGCCCCAGCATTTT
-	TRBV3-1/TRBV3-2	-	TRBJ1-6	CASSQELSSYNSPLHF	TGTGCCAGCAGCCAAGAATTGAGCTCCTATAATTCACCCCTCCACTTT
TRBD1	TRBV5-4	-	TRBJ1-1	CASSSGTGDFREWGLNFF	TGTGCCAGCAGCTCCGGGACAGGGGATTTCCGAGAATGGGGTTTAAATTTCTTT
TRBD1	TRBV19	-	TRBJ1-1	CASSYRSTGGVNTEAFF	TGTGCCAGTAGTTATCGGTCAACAGGGGGGGTGAACACTGAAGCTTTCTTT
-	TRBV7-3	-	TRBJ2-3	CASSSPPGETQYF	TGTGCCAGCAGCTCCCCCCCGGGGGAGACGCAGTATTTT
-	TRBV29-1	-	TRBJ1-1	CSEVVGTEAFF	TGCAGCGAGGTGGTGGGGACTGAAGCTTTCTTT
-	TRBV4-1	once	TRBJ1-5	CASSQDPGTTYQPQHF	TGCGCCAGCAGCCAAGATCCCGGGACTACTTATCAGCCCCAGCATTTT
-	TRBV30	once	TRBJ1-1	CACVTGTTEAFF	TGTGCCTGCGTTACAGGGACCACTGAAGCTTTCTTT
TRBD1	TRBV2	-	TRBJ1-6	CASSNRGDNSPLHF	TGTGCCAGCAGCAACAGGGGAGATAATTCACCCCTCCACTTT
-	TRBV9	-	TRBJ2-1	CASSVDGYNEQFF	TGTGCCAGCAGCGTAGACGGGTACAATGAGCAGTTCTTC
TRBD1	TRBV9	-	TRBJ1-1	CASSSRQGHTEAFF	TGTGCCAGCAGCTCGAGACAGGGCCACACTGAAGCTTTCTTT
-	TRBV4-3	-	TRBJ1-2	CASSQEVGSNYGYTF	TGCGCCAGCAGCCAAGAAGTAGGGTCTAACTATGGCTACACCTTC
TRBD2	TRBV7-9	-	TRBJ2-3	CASSFPTSGDSGGDTQYF	TGTGCCAGCAGCTTTCCGACTAGCGGGGATTCGGGGGGAGATACGCAGTATTTT